This T cell receptor beta chain stems from a study of control samples from healthy donors and cancer patients. Germline V gene lookup returns CDR1 SNHLY and CDR2 FYNNEI. CDR3 size: 14 residues. V was clipped by 0 bases and J by 2 bases, with 8 bases between them. Method: immunoSEQ multiplex PCR; TCRdb's copy keeps in-frame clones and lacks some. The table has 120,000 or so clones, over 75% seen once. The rearrangement links TRBV2 to TRBJ2-7; D possibly matches TRBD1 or TRBD2 (5 bases each). The material sequenced was blood. This sequence originates from a man in his fifties or sixties in good health. The CDR3 DNA follows: TGTGCCAGCAGTGAAGCGCTGGGGGCCTACGAGCAGTACTTC. Translation: CASSEALGAYEQYF.